This TCR beta chain is from a study of identical twins. Trimming stripped 3 bases from V and 10 bases from J, with 15 bases between. The CDR3 spans 14 residues. TCRdb passed the 5' RACE reads through MiXCR, listing each CDR3 protein once. The sample lists hundreds of thousands of distinct CDR3 sequences, about 7% occurring once. These data are also associated with another study on yellow fever vaccine responses in identical twins.

Sequenced sample: PBMCs. The chain joins TRBV12-3 or TRBV12-4 to TRBJ1-4, with no clear D. This clonotype was sampled from a woman aged 18-30 years in good health. CDR3 sequence (DNA): TGTGCCAGCAGTTTTGGCCCCGAGTTGGGAAAACTGTTTTTT. This translates into CASSFGPELGKLFF.